The 26 T cell receptor beta chains in this list originate from one sample, sequenced in a study of blood T cell repertoires in COVID-19. Sequenced by immunoSEQ multiplex PCR; TCRdb stores in-frame clones only, minus some. The data contain about 54,000 clones, 85% to 95% of them singletons. Material: peripheral blood. The source of these receptors is a man aged 50 to 60 with acute or convalescent COVID-19.

The genes are TRBV28 and TRBJ2-5, with D perhaps matching TRBD2 (6 bases). The CDR3 runs to 15 residues. CDR1 is MDHEN, CDR2 SYDVKM, per germline. V shed 5 bases and J shed 5 bases, with 18 bases lying between them. CDR3 sequence reads: CASSPEGILRETQYF. The DNA for the CDR3 is TGTGCCAGCAGTCCGGAGGGCATCCTCCGGGAGACCCAGTACTTC.

The chain combines TRBV7-8 with TRBJ1-4; 9 positions agree with TRBD1. Germline assignment: CDR1 SGHVS and CDR2 FQNEAQ. V shed 5 bases and J 7 bases; nucleotides not matched to a gene: 11. This CDR3 region has 16 residues. CDR3 sequence (DNA): TGTGCCAGCAGCGCGGACCGGGACAGGGATAGTGAAAAACTGTTTTTT. This sequence encodes CASSADRDRDSEKLFF.

The rearrangement uses TRBV6-5 and TRBJ2-3; TRBD1 is a possible D gene (6 bases). The CDR3 consists of 13 residues. Trimming cost V 10 bases and J 2 bases, with 13 bases left between them. Per germline, CDR1 MNHEY and CDR2 SVGAGI. In nucleotides, the CDR3 is TGTGCCACTACGGACAGCCTCACAGATACGCAGTATTTT. Translated: CATTDSLTDTQYF.

This chain connects TRBV19 to TRBJ2-5; 7 bases map to TRBD1. The CDR3 loop spans 13 amino acids. The germline gives CDR1 LNHDA, CDR2 SQIVND (reference sequence). J was trimmed by 5 bases and V by 6 bases; bases with no gene match: 6. The CDR3 loop is CASSGQARETQYF. Written as DNA, the CDR3 is TGTGCCAGTAGCGGACAGGCGCGGGAGACCCAGTACTTC.

This rearrangement joins TRBV5-5 to TRBJ2-2; D may be TRBD2 (6 bases). Germline assignment: CDR1 SGHKS and CDR2 YYEKEE (reference sequence). Trimming left V 2 bases short and J 5 bases short, with 19 bases between. CDR3 length: 17 amino acids. The CDR3 sequence is CASSLGPTRPGTGELFF. CDR3 nucleotides: TGTGCCAGCAGCTTAGGGCCGACTAGGCCGGGGACCGGGGAGCTGTTTTTT.

The V and J genes are TRBV4-3 and TRBJ2-1; a weak D match, TRBD2 (6 bases). The V end was cut by 0 bases, the J end by 1 base, with 10 bases between. Per the germline V gene, CDR1 is LGHNA and CDR2 is YSLEER. The CDR3 has 16 residues. The CDR3 region has the DNA TGCGCCAGCAGCCAAGATCTAGCGAGTTCCTACAATGAGCAGTTCTTC. Amino acid sequence: CASSQDLASSYNEQFF.

This clone was seen only once. V is TRBV12-5 and J is TRBJ2-3; TRBD2 is a possible D gene (6 bases). V was trimmed by 8 bases and J by 0 bases, leaving 9 bases between them. Germline CDR1 is LGHNT and CDR2 is FRNRAP. The CDR3 runs 13 residues. The CDR3 bases are TGTGCTAGTCTTAGCGGTAGCACAGATACGCAGTATTTT. Its protein is CASLSGSTDTQYF.

This sequence joins TRBV4-1 and TRBJ1-2, with 8 positions matching TRBD1. This CDR3 spans 15 amino acids. J lost 5 bases, V lost 3 bases, and 8 bases had no gene match. In germline, CDR1 is MGHRA, CDR2 YSYEKL. CDR3 nucleotides: TGCGCCAGCAGCCAGGTCCAGGGGGCTTGGTATGGCTACACCTTC. This codes for CASSQVQGAWYGYTF.

This clone appeared once. The J gene is TRBJ2-3, the V gene TRBV10-3; TRBD2 matches at 8 bases. Germline CDR1 reads ENHRY; CDR2 reads SYGVKD. CDR3 size: 16 residues. V dropped 3 bases and J dropped 2; count of bases not matched to a gene: 7. Here the CDR3 reads CAISENPAGVTDTQYF. CDR3 in DNA: TGTGCCATCAGTGAAAATCCAGCGGGAGTCACAGATACGCAGTATTTT.

The chain is built from TRBV19 and TRBJ2-2; 14 bases agree with TRBD2. This CDR3 comprises 21 residues. CDR1 is LNHDA and CDR2 is SQIVND in the germline V gene (reference sequence). V dropped 5 bases and J dropped 4; count of bases not matched to a gene: 18. CDR3 in amino acids: CASSFNRVSTSGRATTGELFF. The CDR3 region has the DNA TGTGCCAGTAGTTTCAACAGGGTTTCGACTAGCGGGAGGGCCACCACCGGGGAGCTGTTTTTT.

This clone was observed a few times. The chain has TRBV7-9 and TRBJ2-7; no firm D call. CDR1 is SEHNR and CDR2 is FQNEAQ in the germline V gene (reference sequence). V gave up 2 bases and J gave up 5 bases, with 10 bases separating them. This CDR3 spans 13 amino acids. The CDR3 DNA sequence: TGTGCCAGCAGCTTAAACTATTGGAACGAGCAGTACTTC. It is translated as CASSLNYWNEQYF.

V is TRBV11-3 and J is TRBJ2-2, with 11 nucleotides matching TRBD2. Germline V gives CDR1 SGHNT, CDR2 YENEEA. This CDR3 has 16 amino acids. The V and J ends lost 5 bases and 7 bases, in that order; junction bases with no gene match: 9. CDR3 residues: CASSEGLAGGYGELFF. The CDR3 nucleotides read TGTGCCAGCAGCGAGGGGCTAGCGGGAGGATACGGGGAGCTGTTTTTT.

This clone has more than one count but fewer than ten. V is TRBV3-1 (or the pseudogene TRBV3-2) and J is TRBJ1-3; 7 nucleotides line up with TRBD1. The CDR3 totals 18 residues. V lost 0 bases and J lost 2; bases outside the gene matches: 10. Germline CDR1 and CDR2: LGHDT and YNNKEL (reference sequence). CDR3 protein: CASSQDGLRGKAGNTIYF. The CDR3 DNA is TGTGCCAGCAGCCAAGATGGGCTCAGGGGGAAAGCTGGAAACACCATATATTTT.

This chain joins TRBV24-1 and TRBJ2-5; 9 bases match TRBD1. CDR3 length equals 14 residues. Germline V lookup: CDR1 KGHDR, CDR2 SFDVKD. With V trimmed by 4 bases and J by 6 bases, 5 bases remained unmatched. The CDR3 region is CATSDGQGTKTQYF. In DNA form, the CDR3 reads TGTGCCACCAGTGACGGACAGGGGACTAAGACCCAGTACTTC.

J is TRBJ2-7 and V is TRBV30, with D perhaps matching TRBD2 (6 bases). The length of the CDR3 is 14 residues. CDR1 and CDR2 from the germline V gene are GTSNPN and SVGIG (reference sequence). Deletions cut 0 bases from V and 2 bases from J, with 11 bases between. The CDR3 here is CAWSVWRVAYEQYF. The DNA for the CDR3 is TGTGCCTGGAGTGTATGGAGGGTAGCCTACGAGCAGTACTTC.

This clone was observed a handful of times. The chain recombines TRBV11-3 with TRBJ2-1, with 13 positions matching TRBD2. The trim removed 5 bases at V and 8 bases at J, leaving 6 bases unmatched. Germline V gives CDR1 SGHNT, CDR2 YENEEA. CDR3 length: 15 residues. For the CDR3, the DNA is TGTGCCAGCAGCCCCAGACTAGCGGGAGGTCATGAGCAGTTCTTC. This translates into CASSPRLAGGHEQFF. Based on the CDR3 plus reference TRBV11-3 and TRBJ2-1, the full variable domain is EAGVVQSPRYKIIEKKQPVAFWCNPISGHNTLYWYLQNLGQGPELLIRYENEEAVDDSQLPKDRFSAERLKGVDSTLKIQPAELGDSAVYLCASSPRLAGGHEQFFGPGTRLTVL.

The V gene is TRBV14, the J gene TRBJ1-2; maybe TRBD1 (5 bases). Trimming left V 0 bases short and J 3 bases short, with 5 bases between. The CDR3 consists of 13 residues. Germline lookup yields CDR1 SGHDN and CDR2 FVKESK. The CDR3 DNA reads TGTGCCAGCAGCCAAGACAGGGACTATGGCTACACCTTC. It translates to CASSQDRDYGYTF.

The chain employs TRBV5-6 and TRBJ1-1, with 8 nucleotides matching TRBD1. The CDR3 length is 15 residues. Germline V gene lookup returns CDR1 SGHDT and CDR2 YYEEEE. Losses at the gene ends were 3 bases for V and 1 base for J; bases not matched to a gene: 5. CDR3 DNA sequence: TGTGCCAGCAGCTCTTACAGGGGGGAGAACACTGAAGCTTTCTTT. This gives the protein CASSSYRGENTEAFF.

J is TRBJ1-2 and V is TRBV6-4, with 8 bases lining up with TRBD1. Trimming took 6 bases from V and 3 from J; bases not matched to a gene: 6. CDR3 size: 14 residues. Per the germline V gene, CDR1 is MRHNA and CDR2 is SNTAGT. CDR3 amino acids: CASSENRGDYGYTF. CDR3 bases: TGTGCCAGCAGCGAAAACAGGGGGGACTATGGCTACACCTTC.

As DNA, the CDR3 is TGCGCCAGCAGCTTGAAGGGGACAGGGGCCTACAATGAGCAGTTCTTC. Protein product: CASSLKGTGAYNEQFF. The chain employs TRBV5-1 and TRBJ2-1; 10 nucleotides agree with TRBD1. V lost 1 base and J lost 2; bases outside the gene matches: 3. Per germline, CDR1 SGHRS and CDR2 YFSETQ. The CDR3 totals 16 residues.

The V gene is TRBV11-2, the J gene TRBJ2-5; 8 bases agree with TRBD1. V dropped 5 bases and J dropped 1; count of bases not matched to a gene: 6. The CDR3 is 15 residues long. The germline V gene has CDR1 SGHAT and CDR2 FQNNGV. The CDR3, as DNA: TGTGCCAGCAGCCAAACGGACAGGGCCCAAGAGACCCAGTACTTC. Protein: CASSQTDRAQETQYF. Variable domain in full (rest from reference TRBV11-2 and TRBJ2-5): EAGVAQSPRYKIIEKRQSVAFWCNPISGHATLYWYQQILGQGPKLLIQFQNNGVVDDSQLPKDRFSAERLKGVDSTLKIQPAKLEDSAVYLCASSQTDRAQETQYFGPGTRLLVL.

This sequence joins TRBV9 and TRBJ1-2; TRBD1 matches at 8 bases. The CDR3 covers 14 residues. From germline, CDR1 is SGDLS and CDR2 YYNGEE. V shed 4 bases and J 4 bases; nucleotides not matched to a gene: 6. The CDR3 region is CASSIQTGAYGYTF. As DNA, the CDR3 is TGTGCCAGCAGCATTCAGACAGGGGCCTATGGCTACACCTTC.

The chain employs TRBV20-1 and TRBJ2-1, with D maybe TRBD1 (5 bases). This CDR3 region has 11 residues. The V gene's germline CDR1 is DFQATT and CDR2 SNEGSKA (reference sequence). Trimming took off 5 bases at V and 8 bases at J, with 10 bases between the two ends. The CDR3 DNA is TGCAGTGCTCGACAGCCCGATGAGCAGTTCTTC. This gives the protein CSARQPDEQFF.

The chain employs TRBV7-9 and TRBJ1-2; a weak D match, TRBD1 (6 bases). The ends were cut back, 1 base at V and 7 bases at J, with 16 bases in the middle. The CDR3 runs to 15 residues. The germline gives CDR1 SEHNR, CDR2 FQNEAQ (reference sequence). In DNA form, the CDR3 reads TGTGCCAGCAGCTTAGTGGCAGGGGACGGGGTTGGCTACACCTTC. This encodes CASSLVAGDGVGYTF.

V gene TRBV6-5 combines with J gene TRBJ1-2, with 7 bases matching TRBD1. V shed 4 bases and J 3 bases; nucleotides not matched to a gene: 11. Germline CDR1 reads MNHEY; CDR2 reads SVGAGI. The CDR3 sequence is 16 residues long. CDR3 DNA sequence: TGTGCCAGCAGTTCTAGTACAGGGGAAGTAGACTATGGCTACACCTTC. Protein: CASSSSTGEVDYGYTF.

The chain employs TRBV18 and TRBJ2-1, with 9 bases aligning to TRBD1. V was pared by 3 bases and J by 6 bases, with 3 bases of the junction left unmatched. The CDR3 covers 14 residues. The germline gives CDR1 KGHSH, CDR2 LQKENI. The CDR3 DNA sequence: TGTGCCAGCTCACCTTCGGACAGGGGCAATGAGCAGTTCTTC. This translates into CASSPSDRGNEQFF. The variable domain in full, with the rest retrieved from reference TRBV18 and TRBJ2-1, is NAGVMQNPRHLVRRRGQEARLRCSPMKGHSHVYWYRQLPEEGLKFMVYLQKENIIDESGMPKERFSAEFPKEGPSILRIQQVVRGDSAAYFCASSPSDRGNEQFFGPGTRLTVL.